This T cell receptor beta chain was sequenced for a study of shared clonotypes between healthy human individuals. Broader study findings: Clonotype sharing levels among donors were expected to vary with sequencing depth. Naive subsets, compared against memory subsets, generally had larger estimated richness values.

As for this clone: The antigen is unknown. A much larger clone lies a single base off, so this may be a read error. The sample holds other DNA sequences that translate to the same CDR3.

Original processing methods: As immunoSEQ supplied junction-only sequences (without quality scores), filtering differed. Sequencing was performed with immunoSEQ multiplex PCR; in TCRdb, only in-frame clones are kept and a portion is missing. D and trimming were read from the DNA, whereas the V and J calls and clone size are those reported in that table. The repertoire includes hundreds of thousands of clones, around 87% of them detected once, and about 16% sits in the top ten. The V and J ends lost 0 bases and 3 bases respectively, with 11 bases between them. In germline, CDR1 is MNHEY, CDR2 SVGAGI. The CDR3 spans 16 residues.

Material: memory CD8+ T cells sorted from blood. Documented subset: CD45RO+ cells pooled with CCR7-negative TemRA cells. This TCR came from a man between 18 and 35 years old in good health. The V gene is TRBV6-5, the J gene TRBJ2-2; D is undetermined. CDR3: CASSYSSMVHTGELFF. The CDR3 bases are TGTGCCAGCAGTTACTCGAGCATGGTGCACACCGGGGAGCTGTTTTTT.